One and the same sample provided the 30 T cell receptor beta chains below, sequenced in a study of T cell changes during pregnancy in multiple sclerosis. Here immunoSEQ multiplex PCR was the method, and the copy in TCRdb shows in-frame clones only, minus some. Among under 55,000 clones listed, roughly 94% were seen once. The specimen comprised CD4+ T cells from peripheral blood mononuclear cells, sampled in the third trimester of pregnancy. All receptors derive from a female donor with multiple sclerosis, enrolled in a pregnancy study.

The V gene is TRBV2, the J gene TRBJ2-2; 9 bases align to TRBD2. The CDR3 is 16 amino acids. With 1 base clipped from V and 8 bases from J, the junction kept 8 bases outside the gene matches. Germline CDR1 reads SNHLY; CDR2 reads FYNNEI. CDR3 sequence: CASSEESGRYGGELFF. DNA of the CDR3: TGTGCCAGCAGTGAAGAGAGCGGGAGGTACGGTGGGGAGCTGTTTTTT.

The chain recombines TRBV29-1 with TRBJ2-7; 12 bases fit TRBD1. CDR3 length: 11 amino acids. Trimming at V came to 7 bases and at J to 6 bases, leaving 1 base not matched to a gene. Germline loops: CDR1 SQVTM, CDR2 ANQGSEA. CDR3 coding DNA: TGCAGCGCGGGACAGGGGGCCGAGCAGTACTTC. This gives the protein CSAGQGAEQYF.

The chain is built from TRBV15 and TRBJ2-1; TRBD1 matches 10 bases. Unmatched junction bases numbered 5, after V lost 2 bases and J lost 7 bases. The CDR3 totals 15 residues. The V gene's germline CDR1 is LNHNV and CDR2 YYDKDF (reference sequence). The chain's CDR3 is CATSRPTGGPNEQFF. The CDR3 DNA sequence: TGTGCCACCAGCAGACCGACAGGGGGCCCAAATGAGCAGTTCTTC.

The V call is TRBV5-4, the J call TRBJ1-1; TRBD1 matches 9 bases. The CDR3 covers 17 residues. J was trimmed by 7 bases and V by 3 bases; bases with no gene match: 16. In germline, CDR1 is SGHNT, CDR2 YYREEE (reference sequence). The CDR3 coding sequence is TGTGCCAGCAGCTGGCCGACAGGGGGAGCTGGTAATAGTGAAGCTTTCTTT. It translates to CASSWPTGGAGNSEAFF. Based on the CDR3 plus reference TRBV5-4 and TRBJ1-1, the full variable domain is ETGVTQSPTHLIKTRGQQVTLRCSSQSGHNTVSWYQQALGQGPQFIFQYYREEENGRGNFPPRFSGLQFPNYSSELNVNALELDDSALYLCASSWPTGGAGNSEAFFGQGTRLTVV.

The chain joins TRBV7-2 to TRBJ2-5, with D possibly being TRBD1 (5 bases). Per germline, CDR1 SGHTA and CDR2 FQGNSA. V was pared by 5 bases and J by 2 bases, with 9 bases between. The CDR3 loop spans 13 amino acids. As DNA, the CDR3 is TGTGCCAGCAGCAAGACAGTACAAGAGACCCAGTACTTC. Residues: CASSKTVQETQYF.

This sequence joins TRBV7-2 and TRBJ1-2; 7 bases line up with TRBD1. The CDR3 extends over 13 amino acids. V lost 8 bases to trimming and J lost 1 base; unmatched junction nucleotides: 4. Germline assignment: CDR1 SGHTA and CDR2 FQGNSA. CDR3 loop: CASLTGVNYGYTF. DNA of the CDR3: TGTGCCAGCCTAACAGGGGTTAACTATGGCTACACCTTC.

The chain joins TRBV4-3 to TRBJ2-1, with D maybe TRBD2 (6 bases). Germline-derived CDR1 and CDR2 are LGHNA and YSLEER. The CDR3 covers 18 residues. V lost 0 bases and J 1 base, leaving 16 bases between the germline ends. The CDR3 loop is CASSQEAGVGQSYNEQFF. The CDR3 bases are TGCGCCAGCAGCCAAGAAGCGGGTGTGGGGCAGTCCTACAATGAGCAGTTCTTC.

DNA of the CDR3: TGTGCCAGCAGCGTAGACTCTCCTGGCACAGATACGCAGTATTTT. Amino acids: CASSVDSPGTDTQYF. The chain joins TRBV9 to TRBJ2-3; D gene uncertain. Trimming removed 0 bases from V and 1 base from J, with 9 bases in between. The CDR3 runs to 15 residues. The germline gives CDR1 SGDLS, CDR2 YYNGEE.

The gene calls are TRBV7-2 and TRBJ2-2; TRBD2 is a possible D gene (6 bases). The CDR3 length is 13 residues. CDR1 SGHTA and CDR2 FQGNSA come from the germline V gene. V was shortened by 5 bases and J by 7 bases, with 11 bases between the two germline ends. The CDR3: CASSRGGIGELFF. The CDR3 region has the DNA TGTGCCAGCAGCCGTGGGGGGATCGGGGAGCTGTTTTTT. Full variable domain (rest looked up from reference TRBV7-2 and TRBJ2-2): GAGVSQSPSNKVTEKGKDVELRCDPISGHTALYWYRQSLGQGLEFLIYFQGNSAPDKSGLPSDRFSAERTGGSVSTLTIQRTQQEDSAVYLCASSRGGIGELFFGEGSRLTVL.

CDR3 loop: CASSKGGSGLVNEQFF. The CDR3 DNA reads as TGTGCCAGTAGTAAGGGGGGGTCAGGGTTGGTCAATGAGCAGTTCTTC. This chain links TRBV19 with TRBJ2-1; D is perhaps TRBD2 (7 bases). The V gene's germline CDR1 is LNHDA and CDR2 SQIVND (reference sequence). V was cut by 4 bases and J by 6 bases, with 19 bases left in between. This CDR3 has 16 residues. Full variable domain (remainder filled in from reference TRBV19 and TRBJ2-1): DGGITQSPKYLFRKEGQNVTLSCEQNLNHDAMYWYRQDPGQGLRLIYYSQIVNDFQKGDIAEGYSVSREKKESFPLTVTSAQKNPTAFYLCASSKGGSGLVNEQFFGPGTRLTVL.

The J gene is TRBJ2-7, the V gene TRBV11-2, with D possibly matching TRBD1 (6 bases). The CDR3 length is 14 residues. The V end lost 1 base, the J end lost 7 bases, and 14 bases lay between the germline ends. CDR1 SGHAT and CDR2 FQNNGV come from the germline V gene. This CDR3 reads CASSLVAGAGEQYF. The CDR3 DNA is TGTGCCAGCAGCTTAGTGGCAGGGGCCGGTGAGCAGTACTTC.

The J gene is TRBJ2-6, the V gene TRBV27, with a tentative D call TRBD1 (6 bases). This CDR3 has 17 residues. The germline V gene encodes CDR1 MNHEY and CDR2 SMNVEV (reference sequence). Trimming took off 5 bases at V and 9 bases at J, with 23 bases between the two ends. DNA of the CDR3: TGTGCCAGCAGTCCCTGGAGGCAGGGGATGGGTGGCAACGTCCTGACTTTC. Its translation: CASSPWRQGMGGNVLTF.

The rearrangement uses TRBV7-9 and TRBJ1-2; TRBD1 agrees at 8 bases. Unmatched junction bases numbered 9, after V lost 4 bases and J lost 8 bases. The CDR3 sequence is 14 residues long. Germline V CDR1 and CDR2: SEHNR, FQNEAQ (reference sequence). CDR3 loop: CASSSLGRGLGYTF. As DNA, the CDR3 is TGTGCCAGCAGCTCCCTGGGCAGGGGGCTGGGCTACACCTTC. Full variable domain (missing parts from reference TRBV7-9 and TRBJ1-2): DTGVSQNPRHKITKRGQNVTFRCDPISEHNRLYWYRQTLGQGPEFLTYFQNEAQLEKSRLLSDRFSAERPKGSFSTLEIQRTEQGDSAMYLCASSSLGRGLGYTFGSGTRLTVV.

The chain employs TRBV6-5 and TRBJ1-2; 9 bases are a match to TRBD1. The germline gives CDR1 MNHEY, CDR2 SVGAGI. This CDR3 comprises 14 residues. The V segment lost 6 bases and the J segment 3 bases; nucleotides outside the gene matches: 5. The CDR3 spells CASSRRTGDYGYTF. The CDR3 DNA reads as TGTGCCAGCAGCCGAAGGACAGGGGACTATGGCTACACCTTC.

The chain links TRBV6-4 to TRBJ2-7, with TRBD2 matching over 14 bases. CDR1 and CDR2 (germline): MRHNA, SNTAGT. This CDR3 region has 19 residues. V lost 6 bases and J lost 1; bases outside the gene matches: 14. The CDR3 region is CASSPGLAGVISVSYEQYF. In DNA, the CDR3 is TGTGCCAGCAGCCCGGGACTAGCGGGAGTAATTTCGGTGTCCTACGAGCAGTACTTC.

V gene TRBV5-1 combines with J gene TRBJ2-5; tentative D call: TRBD2 (5 bases). The CDR3 runs to 14 residues. Per germline, CDR1 SGHRS and CDR2 YFSETQ. The V end was cut by 4 bases, the J end by 1 base, with 11 bases between. CDR3 loop: CASSPGLAQETQYF. CDR3 sequence (DNA): TGCGCCAGCAGCCCCGGGCTAGCCCAAGAGACCCAGTACTTC.

The rearrangement uses TRBV5-1 and TRBJ2-7, with D possibly matching TRBD1 (6 bases). In germline, CDR1 is SGHRS, CDR2 YFSETQ. The CDR3 is made up of 14 amino acids. Trimming took 4 bases from V and 2 from J, leaving 13 bases between them. The CDR3 region has the DNA TGCGCCAGCAGCCAGAGTGGACAGCCCTACGAGCAGTACTTC. Translated, it gives CASSQSGQPYEQYF.

The chain carries TRBV28 and TRBJ2-7; TRBD2 matches 8 bases. Germline V CDR1 and CDR2: MDHEN, SYDVKM. The length of the CDR3 is 16 residues. The V gene end was trimmed by 4 bases and the J gene end by 3 bases; junction bases not matched to a gene: 11. The CDR3, as DNA: TGTGCCAGCAGTTCCTCAACACTAGCGGATCACTACGAGCAGTACTTC. The encoded protein is CASSSSTLADHYEQYF.

The gene calls are TRBV19 and TRBJ1-2; TRBD1 aligns across 10 bases. The CDR3 is 14 amino acids. The J segment lost 3 bases and the V segment lost 7 bases, leaving 5 bases of the junction unmatched. The germline CDR1 and CDR2 sequences are LNHDA and SQIVND (reference sequence). CDR3 sequence (DNA): TGTGCCAGTACAGGGACAGGGGTTGACTATGGCTACACCTTC. Translating gives CASTGTGVDYGYTF. Supplemented by reference TRBV19 and TRBJ1-2, the full variable domain reads DGGITQSPKYLFRKEGQNVTLSCEQNLNHDAMYWYRQDPGQGLRLIYYSQIVNDFQKGDIAEGYSVSREKKESFPLTVTSAQKNPTAFYLCASTGTGVDYGYTFGSGTRLTVV.

This clone showed up just a few times. V usage is TRBV6-1 and J usage is TRBJ2-2, with 7 bases identical to TRBD1. V lost 3 bases and J lost 4; bases outside the gene matches: 8. The CDR3 runs to 16 residues. CDR1 is MNHNS and CDR2 is SASEGT in the germline V gene. CDR3 nucleotide sequence: TGTGCCAGCAGTGAGAGACCAGACAGGGCCACCGGGGAGCTGTTTTTT. This sequence encodes CASSERPDRATGELFF.

This chain connects TRBV28 to TRBJ2-3; D gene uncertain. This CDR3 is 15 amino acids long. Per the germline V gene, CDR1 is MDHEN and CDR2 is SYDVKM. Trimming shortened V by 5 bases and J by 0 bases, and 12 bases separated the two germline ends. The CDR3 sequence: CASSTTTPSTDTQYF. As DNA, the CDR3 is TGTGCCAGCAGTACTACAACCCCCAGCACAGATACGCAGTATTTT.

The V gene is TRBV28, the J gene TRBJ1-1; D is unclear. The V end was cut by 6 bases, the J end by 6 bases, with 20 bases between. This CDR3 contains 15 residues. Germline loops: CDR1 MDHEN, CDR2 SYDVKM. As DNA, the CDR3 is TGTGCCAGCAGACTTGAACTCCGTGGTTTGTCTGAAGCTTTCTTT. Translation: CASRLELRGLSEAFF.

The genes are TRBV29-1 and TRBJ2-7; 15 positions match TRBD2. Germline trimming cut 4 bases from V and 1 base from J; bases unmatched to any gene: 11. Looked up from germline, CDR1 is SQVTM and CDR2 is ANQGSEA. The CDR3 is 18 amino acids. CDR3 region: CSVVGSPGLAGGSYEQYF. The CDR3 nucleotides read TGCAGCGTTGTAGGCTCCCCGGGACTAGCGGGAGGTTCCTACGAGCAGTACTTC.

The chain links TRBV7-2 to TRBJ1-3, with 9 positions matching TRBD1. Germline CDR1 SGHTA, CDR2 FQGNSA. CDR3 length: 17 residues. Losses at the gene ends were 1 base for V and 4 bases for J; bases not matched to a gene: 8. The CDR3 DNA reads TGTGCCAGCAGCTTAGGTCGGGACAGGGTCTCCGGAAACACCATATATTTT. This sequence encodes CASSLGRDRVSGNTIYF.

The DNA for the CDR3 is TGTGCCAGTACCCCACAGGGCATCTCTGGAAACACCATATATTTT. Translation gives CASTPQGISGNTIYF. The rearrangement uses TRBV19 and TRBJ1-3, with D perhaps matching TRBD1 (6 bases). The CDR3 contains 15 residues. Germline V gene lookup returns CDR1 LNHDA and CDR2 SQIVND (reference sequence). V gave up 7 bases and J gave up 0 bases, with 13 bases separating them.

The CDR3 sequence is CASSVELNTEAFF. For the CDR3, the DNA is TGTGCCAGCAGCGTGGAGTTGAACACTGAAGCTTTCTTT. The rearrangement links TRBV9 to TRBJ1-1; D gene ambiguous. V lost 2 bases to trimming and J lost 0 bases, with 5 bases between them. The V gene's germline CDR1 is SGDLS and CDR2 YYNGEE. The CDR3 sequence is 13 residues long.

This chain joins TRBV5-5 and TRBJ2-7; possibly TRBD1 for D (6 bases). CDR3 length: 12 amino acids. The germline V gene encodes CDR1 SGHKS and CDR2 YYEKEE (reference sequence). V dropped 3 bases and J dropped 6 bases, with 10 bases sitting between them. DNA for the CDR3: TGTGCCAGCAGCTCAGTCAGGGGCGAGCAGTACTTC. Its protein is CASSSVRGEQYF. The whole variable domain, filled in from reference TRBV5-5 and TRBJ2-7, reads DAGVTQSPTHLIKTRGQQVTLRCSPISGHKSVSWYQQVLGQGPQFIFQYYEKEERGRGNFPDRFSARQFPNYSSELNVNALLLGDSALYLCASSSVRGEQYFGPGTRLTVT.

J is TRBJ2-2 and V is TRBV11-2; 8 bases are a match to TRBD1. This CDR3 contains 17 residues. V lost 1 base to trimming and J lost 1 base; unmatched junction nucleotides: 5. Germline V lookup: CDR1 SGHAT, CDR2 FQNNGV. The CDR3 coding sequence is TGTGCCAGCAGCTTAGGGAACAGGGGGAGGAACACCGGGGAGCTGTTTTTT. Translating it yields CASSLGNRGRNTGELFF.

The J gene is TRBJ2-7, the V gene TRBV11-2; 10 bases fit TRBD1. This CDR3 spans 20 amino acids. Trimming took 0 bases from V and 0 from J; bases not matched to a gene: 14. Germline loops: CDR1 SGHAT, CDR2 FQNNGV. The CDR3 sequence: CASSLDRDRGAKRSSYEQYF. CDR3 in DNA: TGTGCCAGCAGCTTAGACCGGGACAGGGGCGCCAAACGATCCTCCTACGAGCAGTACTTC.

This chain joins TRBV19 and TRBJ1-6, with a possible D match to TRBD1 (6 bases). Germline CDR1 and CDR2: LNHDA and SQIVND (reference sequence). The CDR3 runs to 14 residues. Trimming cost V 4 bases and J 8 bases, with 12 bases left between them. The CDR3 DNA follows: TGTGCCAGTAGTACAACAGGGTGGGATTCACCCCTCCACTTT. It yields the protein CASSTTGWDSPLHF. The variable domain in full, with the rest retrieved from reference TRBV19 and TRBJ1-6, is DGGITQSPKYLFRKEGQNVTLSCEQNLNHDAMYWYRQDPGQGLRLIYYSQIVNDFQKGDIAEGYSVSREKKESFPLTVTSAQKNPTAFYLCASSTTGWDSPLHFGNGTRLTVT.